Presented here are 5 T cell receptor beta chains from one specimen sequenced in a study of blood T cell repertoires in COVID-19. Clones were read by immunoSEQ multiplex PCR, and TCRdb kept only the in-frame ones, dropping some. The sample shows about 120,000 clones, roughly 76% of them seen only once. The sequencing sample was made of peripheral blood. These TCRs come from a human donor in a cohort sampled during active COVID-19.

This clone was detected once. This rearrangement joins TRBV2 to TRBJ2-7; 13 bases align to TRBD2. The CDR3 sequence is 13 residues long. V lost 8 bases, J lost 6 bases, and 4 bases stayed unmatched. Germline CDR1 SNHLY, CDR2 FYNNEI. This chain's CDR3 is CASDRLAGGEQYF. The CDR3 nucleotides are TGTGCCAGCGACCGACTAGCGGGAGGCGAGCAGTACTTC.

The chain recombines TRBV11-2 with TRBJ1-2, with TRBD1 matching 8 bases. There are 15 residues in the CDR3. The V segment lost 0 bases and the J segment 6 bases; nucleotides outside the gene matches: 6. Per the germline V gene, CDR1 is SGHAT and CDR2 is FQNNGV. CDR3 nucleotides: TGTGCCAGCAGCTTAGATCGCCAGGGGGCACATGGCTACACCTTC. This translates into CASSLDRQGAHGYTF.

This clone was detected a few times. Other DNA sequences within the sample encode an identical CDR3. The V and J genes are TRBV6-5 and TRBJ1-2; possible D gene TRBD1, 6 bases. Per the germline V gene, CDR1 is MNHEY and CDR2 is SVGAGI. The length of the CDR3 is 13 residues. V lost 6 bases and J lost 2, with 10 bases in between. CDR3 sequence: CASSQGQNYGYTF. The CDR3 DNA is TGTGCCAGCAGCCAAGGACAGAACTATGGCTACACCTTC.

J is TRBJ2-4 and V is TRBV4-3; D unresolved. The ends were cut back, 0 bases at V and 1 base at J, with 13 bases in the middle. From germline, CDR1 is LGHNA and CDR2 YSLEER. This CDR3 has 17 residues. As DNA, the CDR3 is TGCGCCAGCAGCCAAGATCGCGGCGCCCTCGCCAAAAACATTCAGTACTTC. It translates to CASSQDRGALAKNIQYF.

The rearrangement uses TRBV30 and TRBJ2-2; TRBD1 matches at 11 bases. In germline, CDR1 is GTSNPN, CDR2 SVGIG (reference sequence). V shed 6 bases and J 6 bases; nucleotides not matched to a gene: 12. The CDR3 is made up of 16 amino acids. CDR3 region: CACPSPGQGDAGELFF. In nucleotides, the CDR3 is TGTGCCTGTCCCTCCCCGGGACAGGGGGACGCCGGGGAGCTGTTTTTT.